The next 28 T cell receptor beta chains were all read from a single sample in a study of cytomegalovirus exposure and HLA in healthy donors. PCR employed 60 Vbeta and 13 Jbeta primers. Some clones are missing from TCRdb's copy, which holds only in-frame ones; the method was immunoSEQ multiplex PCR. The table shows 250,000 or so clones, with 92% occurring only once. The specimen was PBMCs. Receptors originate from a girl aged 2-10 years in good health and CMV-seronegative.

The CDR3 nucleotides read TGTGCCAGCAGCTTAGCTGAGGACAGGGTTTCACCCCTCCACTTT. It is translated as CASSLAEDRVSPLHF. V and J are TRBV7-8 and TRBJ1-6, with TRBD1 matching over 8 bases. Germline CDR1 and CDR2: SGHVS and FQNEAQ. J was trimmed by 9 bases and V by 0 bases; bases with no gene match: 4. The CDR3 extends over 15 amino acids.

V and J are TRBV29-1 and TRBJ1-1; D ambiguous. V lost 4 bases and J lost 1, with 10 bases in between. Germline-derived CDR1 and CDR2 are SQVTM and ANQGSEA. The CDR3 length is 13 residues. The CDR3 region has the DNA TGCAGCGTTGGGCAAACCCAGAACACTGAAGCTTTCTTT. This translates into CSVGQTQNTEAFF.

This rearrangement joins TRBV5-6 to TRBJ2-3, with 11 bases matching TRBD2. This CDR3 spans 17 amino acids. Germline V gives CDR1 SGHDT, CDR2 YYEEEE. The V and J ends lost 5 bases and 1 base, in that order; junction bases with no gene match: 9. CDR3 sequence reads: CASSRTSGPRGTDTQYF. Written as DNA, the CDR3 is TGTGCCAGCAGTAGGACTAGCGGGCCTAGGGGCACAGATACGCAGTATTTT.

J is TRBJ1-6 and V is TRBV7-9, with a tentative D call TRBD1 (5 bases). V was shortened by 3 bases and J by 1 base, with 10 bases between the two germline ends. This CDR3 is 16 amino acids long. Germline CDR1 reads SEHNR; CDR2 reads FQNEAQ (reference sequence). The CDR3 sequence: CASSLAGGSYNSPLHF. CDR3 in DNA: TGTGCCAGCAGCTTGGCCGGGGGGTCCTATAATTCACCCCTCCACTTT.

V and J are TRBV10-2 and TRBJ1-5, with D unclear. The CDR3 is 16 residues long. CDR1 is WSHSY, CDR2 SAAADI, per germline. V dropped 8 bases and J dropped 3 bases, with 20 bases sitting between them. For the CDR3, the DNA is TGCGCCAGCCGAGAGTCTGGAAGCAGACACAATCAGCCCCAGCATTTT. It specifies CASRESGSRHNQPQHF.

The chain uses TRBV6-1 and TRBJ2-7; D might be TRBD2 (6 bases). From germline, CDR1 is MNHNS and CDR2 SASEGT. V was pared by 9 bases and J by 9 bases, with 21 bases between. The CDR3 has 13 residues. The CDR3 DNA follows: TGTGCCAGTTCGGGACTGGAACTACGTGGGCAGTACTTC. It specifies CASSGLELRGQYF.

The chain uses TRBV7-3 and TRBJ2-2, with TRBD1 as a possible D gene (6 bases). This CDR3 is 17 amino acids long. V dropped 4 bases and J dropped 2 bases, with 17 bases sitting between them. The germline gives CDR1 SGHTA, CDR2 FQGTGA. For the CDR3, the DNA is TGTGCCAGCAGCTCAAACCCGGGACACCTTAACACCGGGGAGCTGTTTTTT. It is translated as CASSSNPGHLNTGELFF. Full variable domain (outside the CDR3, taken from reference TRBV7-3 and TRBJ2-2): GAGVSQTPSNKVTEKGKYVELRCDPISGHTALYWYRQSLGQGPEFLIYFQGTGAADDSGLPNDRFFAVRPEGSVSTLKIQRTERGDSAVYLCASSSNPGHLNTGELFFGEGSRLTVL.

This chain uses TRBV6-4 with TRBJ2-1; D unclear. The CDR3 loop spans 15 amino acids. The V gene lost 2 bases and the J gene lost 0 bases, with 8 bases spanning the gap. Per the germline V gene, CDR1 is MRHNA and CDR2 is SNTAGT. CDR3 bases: TGTGCCAGCAGTGACCGTATGAGCTCCTACAATGAGCAGTTCTTC. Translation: CASSDRMSSYNEQFF.

Written as DNA, the CDR3 is TGTGCCAGCAGCGTACCCACCAGCGGGGGGGACAATGAGCAGTTCTTC. It specifies CASSVPTSGGDNEQFF. The V gene is TRBV9, the J gene TRBJ2-1; 10 bases align to TRBD2. Trimming at V came to 1 base and at J to 5 bases, leaving 6 bases not matched to a gene. There are 16 residues in the CDR3. Germline V lookup: CDR1 SGDLS, CDR2 YYNGEE.

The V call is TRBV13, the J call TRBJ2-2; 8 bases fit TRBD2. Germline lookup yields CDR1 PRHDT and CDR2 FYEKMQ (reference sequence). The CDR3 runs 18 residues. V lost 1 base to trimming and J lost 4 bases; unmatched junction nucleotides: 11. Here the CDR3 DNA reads TGTGCCAGCAGCTTAGCCCCCCCGGGAGGGCCAGGCACCGGGGAGCTGTTTTTT. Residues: CASSLAPPGGPGTGELFF.

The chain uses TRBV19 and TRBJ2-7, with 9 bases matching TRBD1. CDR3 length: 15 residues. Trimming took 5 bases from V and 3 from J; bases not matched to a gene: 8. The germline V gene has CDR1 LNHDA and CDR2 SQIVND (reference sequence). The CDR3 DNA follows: TGTGCCAGTAGTGCCGGGACAGGGAATTTCTACGAGCAGTACTTC. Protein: CASSAGTGNFYEQYF.

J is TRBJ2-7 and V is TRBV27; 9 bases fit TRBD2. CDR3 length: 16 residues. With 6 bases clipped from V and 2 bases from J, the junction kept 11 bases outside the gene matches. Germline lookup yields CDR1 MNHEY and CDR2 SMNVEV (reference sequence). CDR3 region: CASSAVISGRTYEQYF. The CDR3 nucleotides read TGTGCCAGCAGCGCCGTAATTAGCGGGAGAACCTACGAGCAGTACTTC.

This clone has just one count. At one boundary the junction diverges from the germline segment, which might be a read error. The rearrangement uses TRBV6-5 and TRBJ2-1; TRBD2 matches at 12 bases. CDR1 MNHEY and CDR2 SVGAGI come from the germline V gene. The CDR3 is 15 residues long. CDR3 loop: CASSPGLAGINEQLF. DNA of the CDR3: TGTGCCAGCAGTCCGGGACTAGCGGGTATCAATGAGCAGCTCTTC.

The CDR3 spells CAISTGTGGADEQFF. The CDR3 bases are TGTGCCATCAGTACCGGGACAGGGGGTGCGGATGAGCAGTTCTTC. The chain employs TRBV10-3 and TRBJ2-1; 11 bases fit TRBD1. The CDR3 spans 15 residues. CDR1 and CDR2 (germline): ENHRY, SYGVKD. The ends lost 5 bases at V and 8 bases at J; junction bases unmatched: 8.

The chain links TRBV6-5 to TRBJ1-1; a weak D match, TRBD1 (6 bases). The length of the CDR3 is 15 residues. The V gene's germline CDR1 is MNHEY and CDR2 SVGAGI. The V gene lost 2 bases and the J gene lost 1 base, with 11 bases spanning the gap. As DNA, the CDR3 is TGTGCCAGCAGTTACCGGGGACACTCGAACACTGAAGCTTTCTTT. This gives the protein CASSYRGHSNTEAFF.

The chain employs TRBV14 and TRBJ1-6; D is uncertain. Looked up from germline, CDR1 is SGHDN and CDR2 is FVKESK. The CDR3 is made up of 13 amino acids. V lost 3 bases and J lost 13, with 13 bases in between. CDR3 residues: CASSHGSLPPLHF. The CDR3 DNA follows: TGTGCCAGCAGCCATGGGAGCCTTCCCCCCCTCCACTTT.

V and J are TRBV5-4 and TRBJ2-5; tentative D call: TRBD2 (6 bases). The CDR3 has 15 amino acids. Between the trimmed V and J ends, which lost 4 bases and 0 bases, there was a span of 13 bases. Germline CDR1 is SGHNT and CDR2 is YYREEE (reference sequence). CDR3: CASSGGLSYQETQYF. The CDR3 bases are TGTGCCAGCAGCGGGGGACTTTCGTACCAAGAGACCCAGTACTTC. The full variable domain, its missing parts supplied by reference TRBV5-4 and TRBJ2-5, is ETGVTQSPTHLIKTRGQQVTLRCSSQSGHNTVSWYQQALGQGPQFIFQYYREEENGRGNFPPRFSGLQFPNYSSELNVNALELDDSALYLCASSGGLSYQETQYFGPGTRLLVL.

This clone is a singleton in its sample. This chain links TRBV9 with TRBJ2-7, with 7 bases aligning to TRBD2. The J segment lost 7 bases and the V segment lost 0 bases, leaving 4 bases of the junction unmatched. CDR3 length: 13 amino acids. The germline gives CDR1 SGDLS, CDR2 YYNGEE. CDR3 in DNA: TGTGCCAGCAGCGTAGGACTAGCTAGTGAGCAGTACTTC. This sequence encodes CASSVGLASEQYF.

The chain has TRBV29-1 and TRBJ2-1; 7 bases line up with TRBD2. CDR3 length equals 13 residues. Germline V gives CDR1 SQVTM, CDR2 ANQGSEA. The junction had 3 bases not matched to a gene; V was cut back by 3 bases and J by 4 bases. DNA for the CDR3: TGCAGCGTTGACCTAGCGGAATACAATGAGCAGTTCTTC. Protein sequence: CSVDLAEYNEQFF.

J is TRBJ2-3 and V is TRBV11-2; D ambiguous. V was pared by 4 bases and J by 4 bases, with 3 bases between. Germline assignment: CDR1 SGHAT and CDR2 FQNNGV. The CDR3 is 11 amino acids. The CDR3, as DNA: TGTGCCAGCAGCTCTCCAGATACGCAGTATTTT. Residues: CASSSPDTQYF.

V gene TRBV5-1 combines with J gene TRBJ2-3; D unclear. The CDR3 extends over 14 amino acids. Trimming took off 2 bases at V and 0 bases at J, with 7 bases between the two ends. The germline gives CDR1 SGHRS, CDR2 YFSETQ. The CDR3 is CASSFAASTDTQYF. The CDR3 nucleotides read TGCGCCAGCAGCTTTGCGGCTAGCACAGATACGCAGTATTTT.

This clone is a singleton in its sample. The CDR3 nucleotides are TGTGCCAGCAGTGACGACGGGACAGATGCAACTAATGAAAAACTGTTTTTT. Its translation: CASSDDGTDATNEKLFF. J is TRBJ1-4 and V is TRBV6-4, with 7 positions matching TRBD1. CDR1 and CDR2 from the germline V gene are MRHNA and SNTAGT. The CDR3 extends over 17 amino acids. After removal of 2 bases from V and 0 bases from J, the junction contained 6 bases not matched to a gene.

Written as DNA, the CDR3 is TGTGCCAGCAGCCCGACAGGGCCCTCCTTCTCTGGAAACACCATATATTTT. Translating gives CASSPTGPSFSGNTIYF. The J gene is TRBJ1-3, the V gene TRBV7-9; 7 bases are shared with TRBD1. The CDR3 consists of 17 residues. Germline trimming cut 5 bases from V and 0 bases from J; bases unmatched to any gene: 10. The germline gives CDR1 SEHNR, CDR2 FQNEAQ (reference sequence). Combining the CDR3 with reference TRBV7-9 and TRBJ1-3 gives the whole variable domain DTGVSQNPRHKITKRGQNVTFRCDPISEHNRLYWYRQTLGQGPEFLTYFQNEAQLEKSRLLSDRFSAERPKGSFSTLEIQRTEQGDSAMYLCASSPTGPSFSGNTIYFGEGSWLTVV.

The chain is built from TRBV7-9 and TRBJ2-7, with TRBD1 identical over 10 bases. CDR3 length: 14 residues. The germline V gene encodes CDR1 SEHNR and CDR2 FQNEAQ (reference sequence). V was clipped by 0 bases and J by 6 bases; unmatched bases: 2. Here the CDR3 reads CASSLAGTGVEQYF. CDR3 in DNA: TGTGCCAGCAGCTTAGCAGGGACAGGGGTCGAGCAGTACTTC.

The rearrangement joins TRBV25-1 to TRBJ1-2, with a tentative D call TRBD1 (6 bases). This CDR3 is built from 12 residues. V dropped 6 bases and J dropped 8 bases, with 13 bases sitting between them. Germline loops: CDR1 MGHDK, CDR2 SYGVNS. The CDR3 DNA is TGTGCCAGCAGGAGGGGGGGGGACGGCTACACCTTC. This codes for CASRRGGDGYTF.

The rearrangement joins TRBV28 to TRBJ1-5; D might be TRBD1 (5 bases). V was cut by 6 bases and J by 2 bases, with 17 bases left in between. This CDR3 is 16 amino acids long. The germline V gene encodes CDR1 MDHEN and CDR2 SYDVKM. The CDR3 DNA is TGTGCCAGCAGCCTCCCCGGCGGGACCGGCAATCAGCCCCAGCATTTT. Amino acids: CASSLPGGTGNQPQHF.

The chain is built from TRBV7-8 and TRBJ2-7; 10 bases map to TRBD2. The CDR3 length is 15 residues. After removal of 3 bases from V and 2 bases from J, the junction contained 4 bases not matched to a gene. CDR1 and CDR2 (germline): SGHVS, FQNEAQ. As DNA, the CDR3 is TGTGCCAGCAGCTTTAGCGGGGGGTTTACCTACGAGCAGTACTTC. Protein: CASSFSGGFTYEQYF. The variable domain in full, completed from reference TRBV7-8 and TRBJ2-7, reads GAGVSQSPRYKVAKRGQDVALRCDPISGHVSLFWYQQALGQGPEFLTYFQNEAQLDKSGLPSDRFFAERPEGSVSTLKIQRTQQEDSAVYLCASSFSGGFTYEQYFGPGTRLTVT.

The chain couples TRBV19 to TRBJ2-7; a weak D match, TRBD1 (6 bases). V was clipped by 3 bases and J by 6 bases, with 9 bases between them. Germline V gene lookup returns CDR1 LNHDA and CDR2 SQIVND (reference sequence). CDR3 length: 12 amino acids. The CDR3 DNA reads TGTGCCAGTAGTATTAAAGGGGGCGAGCAGTACTTC. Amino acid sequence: CASSIKGGEQYF.